The source of this T cell receptor beta chain is a study of early T cells in non-severe SARS-CoV-2 infection. V lost 3 bases to trimming and J lost 0 bases, with 11 bases between them. The CDR3 sequence is 15 residues long. In germline, CDR1 is SEHNR, CDR2 FQNEAQ (reference sequence). This clonotype occurred a few times. TCRdb used MiXCR to reprocess the 5' RACE reads, holding one entry per CDR3 protein. Of tens of thousands of distinct CDR3 sequences in the sample, 10% to 15% were seen once. The sample comprised whole blood. The origin of this receptor is an adult who was a healthcare worker with PCR-confirmed SARS-CoV-2 infection or an uninfected control (not recorded which). The V gene is TRBV7-9, the J gene TRBJ1-2; D call uncertain. This CDR3 is CASSLTGPANYGYTF. DNA for the CDR3: TGTGCCAGCAGCTTGACCGGGCCCGCTAACTATGGCTACACCTTC.